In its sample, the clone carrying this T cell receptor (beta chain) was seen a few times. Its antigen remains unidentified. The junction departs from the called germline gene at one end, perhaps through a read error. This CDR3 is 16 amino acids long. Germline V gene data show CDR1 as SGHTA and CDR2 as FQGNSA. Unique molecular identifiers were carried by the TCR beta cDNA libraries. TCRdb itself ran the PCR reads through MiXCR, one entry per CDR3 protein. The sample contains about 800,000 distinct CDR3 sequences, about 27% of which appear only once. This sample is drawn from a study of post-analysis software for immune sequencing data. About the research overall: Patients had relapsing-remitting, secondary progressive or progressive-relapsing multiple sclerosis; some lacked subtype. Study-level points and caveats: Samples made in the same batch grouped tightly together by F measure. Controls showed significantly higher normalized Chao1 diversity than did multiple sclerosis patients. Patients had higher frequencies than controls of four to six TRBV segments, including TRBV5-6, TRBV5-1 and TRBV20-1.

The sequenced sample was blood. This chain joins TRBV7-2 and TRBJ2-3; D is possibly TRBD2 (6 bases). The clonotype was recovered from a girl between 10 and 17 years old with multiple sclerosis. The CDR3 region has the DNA TGTGCCAGCAGCTCCTTGGGGACTCGTAGCACAGATACGCGGTATTTT. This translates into CASSSLGTRSTDTRYF.